The 28 T cell receptor beta chains in this list originate from one sample, sequenced in a study of T-cell reconstitution after alpha-beta-depleted transplantation in children. This sample's TCRbeta library carried unique molecular identifier barcodes. TCRdb redid the calling of the PCR reads with MiXCR, one entry per CDR3 protein. The table lists a few hundred thousand distinct CDR3 sequences, around 15% of them singletons, with 25% to 30% in the top ten. This material consisted of PBMCs, mostly from graft donor cells, taken 360 days after TCRalphabeta/CD19-depleted stem cell transplant. Receptors originate from a boy in the first two years of life who had a stem cell transplant for Wiskott-Aldrich syndrome, so the T cells may come from the graft donor.

In this sample, this clonotype turned up a few times. The rearrangement joins TRBV5-1 to TRBJ1-1, with 8 positions matching TRBD1. Germline trimming cut 5 bases from V and 4 bases from J; bases unmatched to any gene: 7. The CDR3 spans 14 residues. Germline CDR1 is SGHRS and CDR2 is YFSETQ. CDR3 protein: CASSSTGAGTEAFF. The CDR3 DNA reads TGCGCCAGCAGTTCGACAGGGGCGGGCACTGAAGCTTTCTTT.

This chain uses TRBV10-2 with TRBJ1-2; TRBD1 matches at 8 bases. Unmatched junction bases numbered 14, after V lost 5 bases and J lost 3 bases. In germline, CDR1 is WSHSY, CDR2 SAAADI. CDR3 length equals 17 residues. The CDR3 DNA sequence: TGCGCCAGCAGTCTTGGACAGGGTCGGAGGGAATACTATGGCTACACCTTC. The encoded protein is CASSLGQGRREYYGYTF.

The CDR3 sequence: CASSDRTGAETQYF. CDR3 bases: TGTGCCAGCAGCGACCGGACAGGGGCGGAGACCCAGTACTTC. The genes are TRBV12-3 or TRBV12-4 and TRBJ2-5, with 9 bases aligning to TRBD1. The CDR3 length is 14 residues. Trimming cost V 6 bases and J 5 bases; bases outside gene matches: 7.

The chain carries TRBV5-1 and TRBJ2-3; 7 nucleotides match TRBD2. CDR3 length: 17 residues. Losses at the gene ends were 3 bases for V and 3 bases for J; bases not matched to a gene: 13. CDR1 and CDR2 from the germline V gene are SGHRS and YFSETQ. The DNA of the CDR3 is TGCGCCAGCAGCTCACCTCGGGTGAGCGGGAAAACAGATACGCAGTATTTT. Encoded protein: CASSSPRVSGKTDTQYF.

This clonotype was observed a few times. This sequence joins TRBV13 and TRBJ2-1, with D possibly being TRBD2 (5 bases). The CDR3 consists of 15 residues. V was shortened by 5 bases and J by 4 bases, with 15 bases between the two germline ends. Germline CDR1 and CDR2: PRHDT and FYEKMQ (reference sequence). The CDR3 sequence is CASSVRGEDYNEQFF. The CDR3 nucleotides read TGTGCCAGCAGCGTTCGGGGAGAGGATTACAATGAGCAGTTCTTC.

Only a few counts were recorded for this clonotype. This chain links TRBV27 with TRBJ1-1; no definite D call. With 6 bases removed from V and 5 bases from J, the gap between germline ends came to 13 bases. CDR1 and CDR2 from the germline V gene are MNHEY and SMNVEV (reference sequence). The CDR3 is made up of 13 amino acids. Written as DNA, the CDR3 is TGTGCCAGCAGGCCGCTCTCGGGTACTGAAGCTTTCTTT. Protein: CASRPLSGTEAFF.

The rearrangement joins TRBV2 to TRBJ2-6; no reliable D call. The V end lost 6 bases, the J end lost 0 bases, and 6 bases lay between the germline ends. This CDR3 is 14 amino acids long. Germline loops: CDR1 SNHLY, CDR2 FYNNEI. The CDR3 coding sequence is TGTGCCAGCAGCCGATTCTCTGGGGCCAACGTCCTGACTTTC. Protein: CASSRFSGANVLTF.

This clonotype was recorded a few times. The V gene is TRBV5-1, the J gene TRBJ2-3, with D possibly being TRBD1 or TRBD2 (5 bases each). Germline V lookup: CDR1 SGHRS, CDR2 YFSETQ. The CDR3 has 18 residues. V dropped 4 bases and J dropped 1 base, with 22 bases sitting between them. The DNA of the CDR3 is TGCGCCAGCAGCCCTAGGCCGGGGCCAGTCTTACGCACAGATACGCAGTATTTT. Amino acids: CASSPRPGPVLRTDTQYF. Combining the CDR3 with reference TRBV5-1 and TRBJ2-3 gives the whole variable domain KAGVTQTPRYLIKTRGQQVTLSCSPISGHRSVSWYQQTPGQGLQFLFEYFSETQRNKGNFPGRFSGRQFSNSRSEMNVSTLELGDSALYLCASSPRPGPVLRTDTQYFGPGTRLTVL.

This chain uses TRBV5-1 with TRBJ2-3; 7 bases line up with TRBD2. This CDR3 region has 14 residues. Looked up from germline, CDR1 is SGHRS and CDR2 is YFSETQ. V shed 5 bases and J 1 base; nucleotides not matched to a gene: 4. The DNA for the CDR3 is TGCGCCAGCAGGGTAAGCGGGGGCACAGATACGCAGTATTTT. Translated, it gives CASRVSGGTDTQYF.

Only a few counts were recorded for this clonotype. This chain links TRBV6-6 with TRBJ2-7; TRBD1 or TRBD2 may be the D gene (5 bases each). V dropped 4 bases and J dropped 6 bases, with 10 bases sitting between them. Germline-derived CDR1 and CDR2 are MNHNY and SVGAGI (reference sequence). This CDR3 has 12 amino acids. The CDR3 protein is CASSSGTSEQYF. The CDR3 region has the DNA TGTGCCAGCAGTTCAGGGACGAGCGAGCAGTACTTC.

The chain combines TRBV30 with TRBJ2-7, with D perhaps TRBD1 (5 bases). V shed 4 bases and J shed 0 bases, with 13 bases lying between them. Looked up from germline, CDR1 is GTSNPN and CDR2 is SVGIG (reference sequence). The CDR3 is 14 amino acids. CDR3 region: CAWTLRGPSYEQYF. The CDR3 bases are TGTGCCTGGACCTTAAGGGGTCCCTCCTACGAGCAGTACTTC. Together with reference TRBV30 and TRBJ2-7, the CDR3 gives the full variable domain: SQTIHQWPATLVQPVGSPLSLECTVEGTSNPNLYWYRQAAGRGLQLLFYSVGIGQISSEVPQNLSASRPQDRQFILSSKKLLLSDSGFYLCAWTLRGPSYEQYFGPGTRLTVT.

This chain connects TRBV5-5 to TRBJ2-3; 11 nucleotides line up with TRBD2. The CDR3 runs 16 residues. The J segment lost 2 bases and the V segment lost 3 bases, leaving 5 bases of the junction unmatched. Germline CDR1 is SGHKS and CDR2 is YYEKEE (reference sequence). The DNA of the CDR3 is TGTGCCAGCAGCTCCAAACTAGCGGGGGCCACAGATACGCAGTATTTT. Its translation: CASSSKLAGATDTQYF.

In this sample, this clonotype turned up a few times. The chain couples TRBV20-1 to TRBJ2-3; D may be TRBD2 (5 bases). The CDR3 is 17 residues long. Germline CDR1 is DFQATT and CDR2 is SNEGSKA (reference sequence). V was trimmed by 0 bases and J by 0 bases, leaving 16 bases between them. The CDR3 loop is CSARDIAPSSSTDTQYF. CDR3 DNA: TGCAGTGCTAGAGATATAGCCCCTAGCTCCAGCACAGATACGCAGTATTTT.

The chain has TRBV27 and TRBJ2-2; 7 bases agree with TRBD1. Unmatched junction bases numbered 4, after V lost 8 bases and J lost 1 base. The V gene's germline CDR1 is MNHEY and CDR2 SMNVEV (reference sequence). CDR3 length: 14 residues. Here the CDR3 reads CASGDSLNTGELFF. In DNA form, the CDR3 reads TGTGCCAGCGGGGACAGCCTGAACACCGGGGAGCTGTTTTTT.

The rearrangement uses TRBV13 and TRBJ1-1; D is unclear. Trimming removed 0 bases at V and 8 bases at J, with 10 bases between. Germline V gene data show CDR1 as PRHDT and CDR2 as FYEKMQ (reference sequence). The CDR3 spans 13 residues. The CDR3 loop is CASSLGHPTEAFF. The CDR3 coding sequence is TGTGCCAGCAGCTTAGGTCATCCAACCGAAGCTTTCTTT.

This clonotype was seen only a few times. V gene TRBV29-1 combines with J gene TRBJ1-2, with TRBD1 as a possible D gene (5 bases). The CDR3 is 16 residues long. Germline V lookup: CDR1 SQVTM, CDR2 ANQGSEA. The germline V and J ends were trimmed by 2 bases and 0 bases, with 16 bases remaining between them. The CDR3 loop is CSVEKPRDGSNYGYTF. For the CDR3, the DNA is TGCAGCGTTGAAAAGCCTCGGGACGGGTCTAACTATGGCTACACCTTC.

This clonotype turned up a few times. The CDR3 DNA reads as TGCAGTGCTAGACACAGCGGCACCGGGGAGCTGTTTTTT. This gives the protein CSARHSGTGELFF. The chain is built from TRBV20-1 and TRBJ2-2; weak D call: TRBD2 (5 bases). The CDR3 totals 13 residues. Germline V gene lookup returns CDR1 DFQATT and CDR2 SNEGSKA (reference sequence). Trimming shortened V by 2 bases and J by 4 bases, and 8 bases separated the two germline ends.

This sequence joins TRBV4-1 and TRBJ1-2; D is perhaps TRBD1 (5 bases). CDR1 and CDR2 from the germline V gene are MGHRA and YSYEKL. CDR3 length: 14 amino acids. The V end was cut by 0 bases, the J end by 8 bases, with 13 bases between. The CDR3 loop reads CASSQDRVEGGYTF. The CDR3, as DNA: TGCGCCAGCAGCCAAGATAGGGTTGAGGGGGGCTACACCTTC.

This clonotype came up a few times. This chain connects TRBV5-1 to TRBJ2-1; 8 bases agree with TRBD1. Looked up from germline, CDR1 is SGHRS and CDR2 is YFSETQ. Trimming removed 4 bases from V and 2 bases from J; junction bases left unmatched: 5. The CDR3 is 15 residues long. The CDR3 sequence: CASSIQGGPYNEQFF. CDR3 nucleotide sequence: TGCGCCAGCAGCATACAGGGGGGCCCCTACAATGAGCAGTTCTTC.

This chain joins TRBV4-1 and TRBJ2-5, with 11 bases lining up with TRBD1. This CDR3 comprises 16 residues. Per the germline V gene, CDR1 is MGHRA and CDR2 is YSYEKL. J lost 2 bases, V lost 2 bases, and 4 bases had no gene match. The CDR3 here is CASSQRGQGEQETQYF. The CDR3 DNA follows: TGCGCCAGCAGCCAACGGGGACAGGGGGAGCAAGAGACCCAGTACTTC.

The rearrangement joins TRBV24-1 to TRBJ2-1; 10 bases agree with TRBD2. The CDR3 is made up of 13 amino acids. Germline V gives CDR1 KGHDR, CDR2 SFDVKD. Losses at the gene ends were 9 bases for V and 6 bases for J; bases not matched to a gene: 4. The CDR3 loop is CATRPSGSNEQFF. For the CDR3, the DNA is TGTGCCACCCGCCCTAGCGGGAGCAATGAGCAGTTCTTC.

The rearrangement joins TRBV2 to TRBJ1-2, with TRBD1 identical over 8 bases. CDR1 SNHLY and CDR2 FYNNEI come from the germline V gene. The V and J ends lost 5 bases and 1 base, in that order; junction bases with no gene match: 9. The CDR3 contains 16 residues. CDR3 nucleotide sequence: TGTGCCAGCAGTCGAGACAGGGGAGATTTTAACTATGGCTACACCTTC. It is translated as CASSRDRGDFNYGYTF. The variable domain in full, with the rest retrieved from reference TRBV2 and TRBJ1-2, is EPEVTQTPSHQVTQMGQEVILRCVPISNHLYFYWYRQILGQKVEFLVSFYNNEISEKSEIFDDQFSVERPDGSNFTLKIRSTKLEDSAMYFCASSRDRGDFNYGYTFGSGTRLTVV.

This clonotype was seen only a few times. The chain recombines TRBV4-2 with TRBJ2-3; 9 nucleotides agree with TRBD2. V gave up 2 bases and J gave up 1 base; unmatched junction bases: 4. There are 16 residues in the CDR3. Germline-derived CDR1 and CDR2 are LGHNA and YNFKEQ. CDR3 sequence reads: CASSQKAGGRTDTQYF. Written as DNA, the CDR3 is TGTGCCAGCAGCCAAAAAGCGGGGGGCCGCACAGATACGCAGTATTTT.

The genes are TRBV5-1 and TRBJ2-7, with 9 bases lining up with TRBD1. CDR3 size: 15 residues. Trimming at V came to 4 bases and at J to 4 bases, leaving 9 bases not matched to a gene. Germline V gene data show CDR1 as SGHRS and CDR2 as YFSETQ. CDR3 residues: CASSTHRGHLYEQYF. Here the CDR3 DNA reads TGCGCCAGCAGCACCCACAGGGGGCACCTATACGAGCAGTACTTC. The full variable domain, its missing parts supplied by reference TRBV5-1 and TRBJ2-7, is KAGVTQTPRYLIKTRGQQVTLSCSPISGHRSVSWYQQTPGQGLQFLFEYFSETQRNKGNFPGRFSGRQFSNSRSEMNVSTLELGDSALYLCASSTHRGHLYEQYFGPGTRLTVT.

The V gene is TRBV7-2, the J gene TRBJ2-1; a possible D gene is TRBD1 (5 bases). Germline values: CDR1 SGHTA, CDR2 FQGNSA. This CDR3 comprises 15 residues. V was pared by 1 base and J by 7 bases, with 14 bases between. CDR3 coding DNA: TGTGCCAGCAGCTTAGTCCAGGGTGGCTCGAATGAGCAGTTCTTC. It yields the protein CASSLVQGGSNEQFF.

The chain has TRBV7-2 and TRBJ1-6; 8 bases agree with TRBD1. This CDR3 is built from 16 residues. The V segment lost 7 bases and the J segment 6 bases; nucleotides outside the gene matches: 11. Germline values: CDR1 SGHTA, CDR2 FQGNSA. As DNA, the CDR3 is TGTGCCAGCACCGCGGGACAGGCAAAGTTTAATTCACCCCTCCACTTT. Its protein is CASTAGQAKFNSPLHF.

V usage is TRBV12-3 or TRBV12-4 and J usage is TRBJ2-2; D unclear. This CDR3 has 16 amino acids. V was trimmed by 3 bases and J by 5 bases, leaving 16 bases between them. The CDR3 reads CASSLGLRQKTGELFF. DNA for the CDR3: TGTGCCAGCAGTTTGGGTCTTAGGCAGAAGACCGGGGAGCTGTTTTTT.

J is TRBJ2-1 and V is TRBV7-9; D is unclear. The germline CDR1 and CDR2 sequences are SEHNR and FQNEAQ (reference sequence). With 3 bases removed from V and 0 bases from J, the gap between germline ends came to 9 bases. The CDR3 is 15 residues long. CDR3 residues: CASSFRHGSYNEQFF. CDR3 in DNA: TGTGCCAGCAGCTTCCGCCACGGCTCCTACAATGAGCAGTTCTTC.